What follows is one TCR beta chain and its context. This entry comes from a study of cytotoxic CD8 clonotypes in ibrutinib-treated CLL. Trimming removed 8 bases at V and 4 bases at J, with 8 bases between. The CDR3 is made up of 11 amino acids. Germline V gene sequence: CDR1 SEHNR, CDR2 FQNEAQ (reference sequence). Measured with immunoSEQ multiplex PCR; TCRdb has only the in-frame clones, and not every one. The sample carries hundreds of thousands of clones, about four fifths recorded once. The source is a human donor with chronic lymphocytic leukemia. The genes are TRBV7-9 and TRBJ1-1; no clear D. The sequencing used PBMCs, collected after 12 months of ibrutinib treatment. CDR3 DNA: TGTGCCAGCGGGAAGAGCACTGAAGCTTTCTTT. This encodes CASGKSTEAFF.